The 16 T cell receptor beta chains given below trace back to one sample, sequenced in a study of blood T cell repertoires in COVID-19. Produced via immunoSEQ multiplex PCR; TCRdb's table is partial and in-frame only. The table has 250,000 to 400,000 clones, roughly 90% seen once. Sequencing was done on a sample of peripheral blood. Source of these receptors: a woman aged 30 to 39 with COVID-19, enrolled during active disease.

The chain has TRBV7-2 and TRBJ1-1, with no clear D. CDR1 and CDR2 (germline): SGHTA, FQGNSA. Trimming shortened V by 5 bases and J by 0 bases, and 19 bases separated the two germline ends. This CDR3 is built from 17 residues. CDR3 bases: TGTGCCAGCAGCCCCCGGTCGGGCTCGGGGTTGAACACTGAAGCTTTCTTT. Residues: CASSPRSGSGLNTEAFF.

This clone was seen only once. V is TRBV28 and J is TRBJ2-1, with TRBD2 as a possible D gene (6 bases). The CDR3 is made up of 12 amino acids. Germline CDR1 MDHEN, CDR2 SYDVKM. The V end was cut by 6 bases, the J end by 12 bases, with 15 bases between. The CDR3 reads CASSSVRDSQFF. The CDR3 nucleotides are TGTGCCAGCAGCTCCGTCCGGGACTCGCAGTTCTTC. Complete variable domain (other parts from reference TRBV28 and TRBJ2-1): DVKVTQSSRYLVKRTGEKVFLECVQDMDHENMFWYRQDPGLGLRLIYFSYDVKMKEKGDIPEGYSVSREKKERFSLILESASTNQTSMYLCASSSVRDSQFFGPGTRLTVL.

The chain's CDR3 is CASSQTGRTSRGYTF. The CDR3 bases are TGTGCCAGCAGCCAGACCGGAAGGACTTCTAGGGGCTACACCTTC. The rearrangement uses TRBV14 and TRBJ1-2; D is unclear. The CDR3 loop spans 15 amino acids. Trimming cost V 3 bases and J 8 bases, with 19 bases left between them. Germline V gene data show CDR1 as SGHDN and CDR2 as FVKESK.

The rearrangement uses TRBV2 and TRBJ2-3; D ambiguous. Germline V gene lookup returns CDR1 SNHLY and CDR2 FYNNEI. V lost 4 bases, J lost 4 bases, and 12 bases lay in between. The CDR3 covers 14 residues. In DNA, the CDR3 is TGTGCCAGCAGTGTACGGAGACTCCCAGATACGCAGTATTTT. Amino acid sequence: CASSVRRLPDTQYF. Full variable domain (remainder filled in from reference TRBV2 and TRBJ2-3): EPEVTQTPSHQVTQMGQEVILRCVPISNHLYFYWYRQILGQKVEFLVSFYNNEISEKSEIFDDQFSVERPDGSNFTLKIRSTKLEDSAMYFCASSVRRLPDTQYFGPGTRLTVL.

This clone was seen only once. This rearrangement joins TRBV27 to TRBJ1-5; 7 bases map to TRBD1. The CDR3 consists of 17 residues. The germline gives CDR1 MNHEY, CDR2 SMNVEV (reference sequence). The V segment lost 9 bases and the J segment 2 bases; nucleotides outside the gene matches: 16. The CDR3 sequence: CASSPGQVIGGNQPQHF. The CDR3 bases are TGTGCCAGTAGTCCAGGACAGGTCATCGGGGGCAATCAGCCCCAGCATTTT.

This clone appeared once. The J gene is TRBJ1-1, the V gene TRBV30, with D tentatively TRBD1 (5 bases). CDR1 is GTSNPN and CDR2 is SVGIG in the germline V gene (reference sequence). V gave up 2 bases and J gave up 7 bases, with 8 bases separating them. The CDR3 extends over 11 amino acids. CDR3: CAWSSQGEAFF. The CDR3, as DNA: TGTGCCTGGAGTTCGCAGGGTGAAGCTTTCTTT.

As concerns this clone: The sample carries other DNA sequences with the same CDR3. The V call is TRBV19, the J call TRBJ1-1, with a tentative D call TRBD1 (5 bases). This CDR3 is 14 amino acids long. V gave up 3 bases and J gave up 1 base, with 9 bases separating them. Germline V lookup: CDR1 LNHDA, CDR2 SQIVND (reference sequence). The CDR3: CASSIQGGNTEAFF. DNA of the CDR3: TGTGCCAGTAGTATCCAGGGAGGGAACACTGAAGCTTTCTTT. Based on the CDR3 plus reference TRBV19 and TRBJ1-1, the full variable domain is DGGITQSPKYLFRKEGQNVTLSCEQNLNHDAMYWYRQDPGQGLRLIYYSQIVNDFQKGDIAEGYSVSREKKESFPLTVTSAQKNPTAFYLCASSIQGGNTEAFFGQGTRLTVV.

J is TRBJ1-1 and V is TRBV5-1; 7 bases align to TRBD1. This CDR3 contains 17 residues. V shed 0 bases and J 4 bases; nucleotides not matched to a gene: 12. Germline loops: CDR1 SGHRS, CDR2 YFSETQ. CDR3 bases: TGCGCCAGCAGCTTGGGGGTGTACAGGGGATCGGTCACTGAAGCTTTCTTT. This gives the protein CASSLGVYRGSVTEAFF.

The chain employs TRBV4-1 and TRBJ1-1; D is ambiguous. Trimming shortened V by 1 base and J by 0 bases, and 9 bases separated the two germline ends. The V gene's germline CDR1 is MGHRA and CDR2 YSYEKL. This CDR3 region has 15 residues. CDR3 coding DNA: TGCGCCAGCAGCCAAGGTCCAGATATGAACACTGAAGCTTTCTTT. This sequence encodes CASSQGPDMNTEAFF.

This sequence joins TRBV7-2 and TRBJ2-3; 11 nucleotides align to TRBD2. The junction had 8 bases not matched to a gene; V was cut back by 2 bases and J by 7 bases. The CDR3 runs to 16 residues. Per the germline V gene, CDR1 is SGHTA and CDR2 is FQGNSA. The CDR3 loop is CASSLSLTSGTNTQYF. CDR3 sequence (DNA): TGTGCCAGCAGCTTAAGTTTGACTAGCGGGACGAATACGCAGTATTTT.

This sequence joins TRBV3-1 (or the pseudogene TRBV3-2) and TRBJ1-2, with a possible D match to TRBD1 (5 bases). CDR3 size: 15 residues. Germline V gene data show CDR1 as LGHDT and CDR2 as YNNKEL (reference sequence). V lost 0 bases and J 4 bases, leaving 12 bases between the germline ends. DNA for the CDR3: TGTGCCAGCAGCCAAGATAGTACAGGATTCTATGGCTACACCTTC. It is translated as CASSQDSTGFYGYTF.

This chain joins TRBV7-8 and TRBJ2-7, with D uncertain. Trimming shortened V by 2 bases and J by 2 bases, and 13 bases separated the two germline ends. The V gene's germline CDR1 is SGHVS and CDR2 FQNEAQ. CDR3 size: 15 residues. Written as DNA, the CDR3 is TGTGCCAGCAGCTTATTTGGAGTACGCACCTACGAGCAGTACTTC. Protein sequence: CASSLFGVRTYEQYF.

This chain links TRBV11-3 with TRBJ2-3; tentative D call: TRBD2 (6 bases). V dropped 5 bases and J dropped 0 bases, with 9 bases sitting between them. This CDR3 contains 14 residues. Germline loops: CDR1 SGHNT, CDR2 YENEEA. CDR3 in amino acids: CASSLGGSTDTQYF. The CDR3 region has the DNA TGTGCCAGCAGCCTAGGAGGGAGCACAGATACGCAGTATTTT.

The CDR3 spells CASSLPSGPSTDTQYF. In nucleotides, the CDR3 is TGTGCCAGCAGCCTGCCTAGCGGGCCTAGCACAGATACGCAGTATTTT. The rearrangement joins TRBV6-2 or TRBV6-3 to TRBJ2-3; 8 nucleotides match TRBD2. The J segment lost 0 bases and the V segment lost 6 bases, leaving 8 bases of the junction unmatched. Looked up from germline, CDR1 is MNHEY and CDR2 is SVGEGT. CDR3 length equals 16 residues.

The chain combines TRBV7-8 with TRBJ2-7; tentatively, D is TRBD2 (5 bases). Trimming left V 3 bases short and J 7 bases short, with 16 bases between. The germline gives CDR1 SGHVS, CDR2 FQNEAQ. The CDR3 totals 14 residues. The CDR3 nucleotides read TGTGCCAGCAGCTTTACTCGGGAACGGGAAGAGCAGTACTTC. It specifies CASSFTREREEQYF.

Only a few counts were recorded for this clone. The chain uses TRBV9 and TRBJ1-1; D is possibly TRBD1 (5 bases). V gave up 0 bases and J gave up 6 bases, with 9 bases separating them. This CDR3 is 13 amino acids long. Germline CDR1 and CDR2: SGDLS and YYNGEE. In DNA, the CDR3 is TGTGCCAGCAGCGTAGTCGTAGGGGCTGAAGCTTTCTTT. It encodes CASSVVVGAEAFF.